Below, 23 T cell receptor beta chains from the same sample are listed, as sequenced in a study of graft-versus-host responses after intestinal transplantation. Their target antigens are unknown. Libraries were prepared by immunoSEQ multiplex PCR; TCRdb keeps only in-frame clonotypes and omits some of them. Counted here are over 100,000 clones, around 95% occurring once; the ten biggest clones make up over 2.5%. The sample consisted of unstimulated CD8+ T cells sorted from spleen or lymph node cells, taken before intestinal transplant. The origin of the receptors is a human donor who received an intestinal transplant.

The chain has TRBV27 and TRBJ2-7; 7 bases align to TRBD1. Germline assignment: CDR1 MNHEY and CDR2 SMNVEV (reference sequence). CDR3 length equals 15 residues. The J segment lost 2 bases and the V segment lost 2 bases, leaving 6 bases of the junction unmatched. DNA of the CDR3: TGTGCCAGCAGTTTAAGGGCGGACAGGCCCTACGAGCAGTACTTC. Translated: CASSLRADRPYEQYF.

DNA for the CDR3: TGTGCCAGCAGTTTTGACTTAAACAATGAGCAGTTCTTC. Its translation: CASSFDLNNEQFF. V is TRBV28 and J is TRBJ2-1; unclear D gene. The CDR3 is 13 residues long. Per germline, CDR1 MDHEN and CDR2 SYDVKM. Trimming left V 3 bases short and J 5 bases short, with 8 bases between.

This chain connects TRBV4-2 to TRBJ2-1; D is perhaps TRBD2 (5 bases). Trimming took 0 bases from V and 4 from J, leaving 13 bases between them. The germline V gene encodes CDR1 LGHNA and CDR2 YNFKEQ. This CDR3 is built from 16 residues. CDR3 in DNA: TGTGCCAGCAGCCAAGAAGAGCGGCAGCTTTACAATGAGCAGTTCTTC. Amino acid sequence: CASSQEERQLYNEQFF.

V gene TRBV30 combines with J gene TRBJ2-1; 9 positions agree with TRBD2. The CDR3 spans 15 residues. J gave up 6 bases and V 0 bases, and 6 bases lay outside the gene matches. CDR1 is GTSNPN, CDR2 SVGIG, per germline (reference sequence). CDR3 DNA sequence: TGTGCCTGGAGTGTCCCGCGGGAGGGCCGCAATGAGCAGTTCTTC. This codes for CAWSVPREGRNEQFF.

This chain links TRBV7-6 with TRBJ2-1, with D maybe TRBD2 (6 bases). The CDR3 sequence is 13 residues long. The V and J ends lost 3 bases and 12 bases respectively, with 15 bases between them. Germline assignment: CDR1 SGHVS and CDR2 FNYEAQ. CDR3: CASSFDGGSGQFF. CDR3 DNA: TGTGCCAGCAGCTTTGACGGGGGAAGCGGGCAGTTCTTC.

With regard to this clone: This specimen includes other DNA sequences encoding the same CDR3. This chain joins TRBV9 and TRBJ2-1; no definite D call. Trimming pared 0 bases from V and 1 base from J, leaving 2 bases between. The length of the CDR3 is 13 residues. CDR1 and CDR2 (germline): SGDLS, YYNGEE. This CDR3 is CASSVESYNEQFF. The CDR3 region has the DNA TGTGCCAGCAGCGTAGAGTCCTACAATGAGCAGTTCTTC.

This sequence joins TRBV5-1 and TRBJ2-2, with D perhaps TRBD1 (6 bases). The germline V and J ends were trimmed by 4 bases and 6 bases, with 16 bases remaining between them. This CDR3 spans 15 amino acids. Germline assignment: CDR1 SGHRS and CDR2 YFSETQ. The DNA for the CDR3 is TGCGCCAGCAGCCACGATTTCCAGGGGCCCGGGGAGCTGTTTTTT. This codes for CASSHDFQGPGELFF.

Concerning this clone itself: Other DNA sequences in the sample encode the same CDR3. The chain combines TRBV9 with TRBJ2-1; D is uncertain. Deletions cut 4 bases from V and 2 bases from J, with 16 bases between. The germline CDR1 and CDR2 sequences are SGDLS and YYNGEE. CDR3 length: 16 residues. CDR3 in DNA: TGTGCCAGCAGCTTCGAAGGCTCAACAACCTACAATGAGCAGTTCTTC. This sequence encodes CASSFEGSTTYNEQFF.

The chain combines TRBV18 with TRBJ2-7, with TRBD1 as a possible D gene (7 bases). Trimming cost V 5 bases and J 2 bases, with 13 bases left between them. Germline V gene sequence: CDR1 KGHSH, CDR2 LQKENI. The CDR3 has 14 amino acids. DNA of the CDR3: TGTGCCAGCTCAGGCGGGGACAGTGCCTACGAGCAGTACTTC. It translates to CASSGGDSAYEQYF.

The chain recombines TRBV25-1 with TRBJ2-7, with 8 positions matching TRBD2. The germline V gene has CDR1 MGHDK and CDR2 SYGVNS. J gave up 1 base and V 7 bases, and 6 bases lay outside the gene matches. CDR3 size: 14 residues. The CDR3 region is CASTGGTLSYEQYF. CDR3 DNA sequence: TGTGCCAGCACGGGGGGGACTCTGTCCTACGAGCAGTACTTC.

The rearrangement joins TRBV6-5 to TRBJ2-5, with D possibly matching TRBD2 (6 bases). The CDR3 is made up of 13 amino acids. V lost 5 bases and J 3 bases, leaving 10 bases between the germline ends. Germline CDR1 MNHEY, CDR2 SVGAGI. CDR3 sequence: CASSRRGKETQYF. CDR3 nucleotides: TGTGCCAGCAGTCGCCGCGGGAAAGAGACCCAGTACTTC.

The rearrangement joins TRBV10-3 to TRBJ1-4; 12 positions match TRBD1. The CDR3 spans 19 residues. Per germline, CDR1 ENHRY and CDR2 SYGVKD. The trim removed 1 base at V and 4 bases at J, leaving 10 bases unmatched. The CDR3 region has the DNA TGTGCCATCAGTGAGTTTAGGGGGACAGGGGGCGCTGATAATGAAAAACTGTTTTTT. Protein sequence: CAISEFRGTGGADNEKLFF.

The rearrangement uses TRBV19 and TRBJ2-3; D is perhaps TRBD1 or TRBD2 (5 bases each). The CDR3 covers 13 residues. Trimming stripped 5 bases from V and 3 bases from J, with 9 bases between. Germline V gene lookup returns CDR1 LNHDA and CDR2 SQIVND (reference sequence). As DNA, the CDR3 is TGTGCCAGTAGTTGGGACCCGACAGATACGCAGTATTTT. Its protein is CASSWDPTDTQYF.

The CDR3 protein is CASTPGGSSYNEQFF. The CDR3 nucleotides are TGTGCCAGCACCCCGGGAGGAAGCTCCTACAATGAGCAGTTCTTC. The chain is built from TRBV9 and TRBJ2-1; TRBD2 matches at 7 bases. The CDR3 extends over 15 amino acids. V shed 6 bases, J shed 0 bases, and the junction held 6 bases outside the gene matches. Per the germline V gene, CDR1 is SGDLS and CDR2 is YYNGEE.

The CDR3 nucleotides are TGTGCCAGCAGGAGGGACAGGGGGCACTCTGGAAACACCATATATTTT. Translation gives CASRRDRGHSGNTIYF. The chain carries TRBV28 and TRBJ1-3; 12 bases line up with TRBD1. This CDR3 is 16 amino acids long. Trimming took 6 bases from V and 0 from J; bases not matched to a gene: 3. Germline V gene sequence: CDR1 MDHEN, CDR2 SYDVKM.

This CDR3 is CASSSNFGTSGVLQYQETQYF. CDR3 sequence (DNA): TGTGCCAGCAGTTCGAATTTTGGGACTAGCGGGGTGCTTCAGTACCAAGAGACCCAGTACTTC. The rearrangement links TRBV27 to TRBJ2-5; 13 bases map to TRBD2. The length of the CDR3 is 21 residues. J gave up 0 bases and V 4 bases, and 17 bases lay outside the gene matches. Germline V gene data show CDR1 as MNHEY and CDR2 as SMNVEV (reference sequence).

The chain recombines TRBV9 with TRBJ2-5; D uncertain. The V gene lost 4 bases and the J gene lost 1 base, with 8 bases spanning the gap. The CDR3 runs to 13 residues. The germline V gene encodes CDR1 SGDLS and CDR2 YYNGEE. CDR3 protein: CASSPRSQETQYF. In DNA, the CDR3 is TGTGCCAGCAGCCCCCGGTCCCAAGAGACCCAGTACTTC.

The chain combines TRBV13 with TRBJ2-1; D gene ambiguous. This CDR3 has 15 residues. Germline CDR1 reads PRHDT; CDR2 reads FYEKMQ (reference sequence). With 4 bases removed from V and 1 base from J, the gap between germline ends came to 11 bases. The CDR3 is CASSSHLVSYNEQFF. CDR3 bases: TGTGCCAGCAGCTCACACTTGGTTTCCTACAATGAGCAGTTCTTC.

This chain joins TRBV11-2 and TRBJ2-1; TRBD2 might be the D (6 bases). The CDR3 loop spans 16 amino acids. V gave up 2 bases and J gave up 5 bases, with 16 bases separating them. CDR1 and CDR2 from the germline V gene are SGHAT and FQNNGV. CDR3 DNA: TGTGCCAGCAGCTTACTTGGGAGGAAAGGGCACAATGAGCAGTTCTTC. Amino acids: CASSLLGRKGHNEQFF.

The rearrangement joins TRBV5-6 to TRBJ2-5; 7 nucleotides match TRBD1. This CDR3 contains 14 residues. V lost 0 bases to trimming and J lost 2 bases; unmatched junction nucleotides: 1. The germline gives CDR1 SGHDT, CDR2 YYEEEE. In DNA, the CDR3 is TGTGCCAGCAGCTTGGGACAGGGACAAGAGACCCAGTACTTC. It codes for CASSLGQGQETQYF.

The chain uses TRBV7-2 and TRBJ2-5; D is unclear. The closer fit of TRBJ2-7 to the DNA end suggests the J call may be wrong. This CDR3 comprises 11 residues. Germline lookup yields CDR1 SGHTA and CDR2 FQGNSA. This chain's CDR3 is CASSLDYEQYF. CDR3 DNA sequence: TGTGCCAGCAGCTTAGATTACGAGCAGTACTTC.

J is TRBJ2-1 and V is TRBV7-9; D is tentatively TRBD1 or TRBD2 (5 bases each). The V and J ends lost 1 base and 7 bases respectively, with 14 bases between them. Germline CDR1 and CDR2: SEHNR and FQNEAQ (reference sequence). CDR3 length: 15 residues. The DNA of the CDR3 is TGTGCCAGCAGCTTAGGAATAGGCGAGGGGAATGAGCAGTTCTTC. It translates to CASSLGIGEGNEQFF.

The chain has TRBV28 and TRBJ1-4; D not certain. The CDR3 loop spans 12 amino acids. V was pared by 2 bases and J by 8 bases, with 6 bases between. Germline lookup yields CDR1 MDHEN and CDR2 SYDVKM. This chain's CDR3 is CASSLVREKLFF. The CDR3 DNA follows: TGTGCCAGCAGTTTAGTGAGAGAAAAACTGTTTTTT.